The rows below give T cell receptor beta chains drawn from one sample of a study of shared clonotypes between healthy human individuals. Using immunoSEQ multiplex PCR, the repertoire was profiled, and TCRdb retains in-frame clones only, with some absent. The sample carries roughly 810,000 clones, roughly 96% recorded once. Sequenced material: naive CD8+ T cells sorted from blood. The receptors were sampled from a man younger than 40 in good health. The CDR3 runs from the conserved cysteine through the conserved F or W. The D gene is left open where the match is weak. Clone sizes are given selectively: once, few, many, or a class where the clone is expanded.

NA | TRBD1 | TRBJ2-7 | TRBV27 | CASSSTGTPYEQYF | TGTGCCAGCAGCTCGACAGGGACCCCCTACGAGCAGTACTTC
few | NA | TRBJ2-5 | TRBV11-3 | CASSDSYSQETQYF | TGTGCCAGCAGCGACAGCTACTCCCAAGAGACCCAGTACTTC
NA | TRBD2 | TRBJ2-7 | TRBV29-1 | CSVELALAETYEQYF | TGCAGCGTTGAGCTTGCACTAGCGGAAACCTACGAGCAGTACTTC
NA | NA | TRBJ2-7 | TRBV7-2 | CASSLAGANTYEQYF | TGTGCCAGCAGCTTAGCGGGGGCCAATACCTACGAGCAGTACTTC
NA | NA | TRBJ2-7 | TRBV6-5 | CASSYGQGGSYEQYF | TGTGCCAGCAGTTACGGGCAGGGAGGTTCCTACGAGCAGTACTTC
NA | NA | TRBJ1-4 | TRBV4-1 | CASSQDYSGVWEKLFF | TGCGCCAGCAGCCAAGATTATTCAGGGGTTTGGGAAAAACTGTTTTTT
NA | TRBD2 | TRBJ2-3 | TRBV5-1 | CASSLFSSGGSTDTQYF | TGCGCCAGCAGCTTGTTTTCTAGCGGGGGATCCACAGATACGCAGTATTTT
NA | NA | TRBJ2-7 | TRBV7-6 | CASSSGDAPYEQYF | TGTGCCAGCAGCTCGGGGGATGCCCCCTACGAGCAGTACTTC
NA | NA | TRBJ2-1 | TRBV5-6 | CASNWTVSYNEQFF | TGTGCCAGCAACTGGACTGTCTCCTACAATGAGCAGTTCTTC
NA | NA | TRBJ1-4 | TRBV7-9 | CASSFRREKLFF | TGTGCCAGCAGCTTTCGGAGGGAAAAACTGTTTTTT
once | NA | TRBJ2-1 | TRBV7-6 | CASRYGSGDYDNEQFF | TGTGCCAGCAGATATGGTAGCGGCGACTATGACAATGAGCAGTTCTTC
once | NA | TRBJ2-2 | TRBV27 | CASSAGSTGELFF | TGTGCCAGCAGTGCGGGTTCCACCGGGGAGCTGTTTTTT
NA | TRBD2 | TRBJ2-7 | TRBV27 | CASSYIASGTPYEQYF | TGTGCCAGCAGTTATATCGCTAGCGGGACACCCTACGAGCAGTACTTC
once | NA | TRBJ2-6 | TRBV7-6 | CASSLKSGQLKTGANVLTF | TGTGCCAGCAGCTTAAAGTCCGGGCAGTTGAAGACTGGGGCCAACGTCCTGACTTTC
NA | NA | TRBJ1-5 | TRBV10-3 | CAIRYNSNQPQHF | TGTGCCATCAGGTATAATAGCAATCAGCCCCAGCATTTT
NA | NA | TRBJ2-7 | TRBV10-1 | CASSETSINEQYF | TGCGCCAGCAGTGAGACCAGCATCAACGAGCAGTACTTC
NA | NA | TRBJ2-1 | TRBV28 | CASSLLQGFNEQFF | TGTGCCAGCAGTTTATTACAGGGATTCAATGAGCAGTTCTTC
NA | TRBD2 | TRBJ2-5 | TRBV27 | CASSTKGLASQETQYF | TGTGCCAGCAGTACAAAAGGACTAGCTAGCCAAGAGACCCAGTACTTC
once | TRBD2 | TRBJ2-3 | TRBV5-1 | CASSNWGTSGDTQYF | TGCGCCAGCAGCAATTGGGGGACTAGTGGAGATACGCAGTATTTT
NA | NA | TRBJ1-5 | TRBV11-3 | CASSLHPGKGRADQPQHF | TGTGCCAGCAGCTTACATCCAGGGAAGGGTAGAGCGGATCAGCCCCAGCATTTT
NA | NA | TRBJ1-2 | TRBV5-1 | CASSLDSYGYTF | TGCGCCAGCAGCTTGGATTCGTATGGCTACACCTTC
NA | NA | TRBJ2-6 | TRBV19 | CASSISGSGANVLTF | TGTGCCAGTAGTATATCCGGCTCTGGGGCCAACGTCCTGACTTTC
once | NA | TRBJ1-5 | TRBV6-5 | CASSLRTDSNQPQHF | TGTGCCAGCAGCCTACGGACAGATAGCAATCAGCCCCAGCATTTT
once | TRBD2 | TRBJ2-7 | TRBV7-9 | CASSTSGRPSYEQYF | TGTGCCAGCAGCACTAGCGGGAGGCCTTCCTACGAGCAGTACTTC
NA | NA | TRBJ2-7 | TRBV27 | CASSSRQESYEQYF | TGTGCCAGCAGTTCTAGACAGGAGTCCTACGAGCAGTACTTC
NA | TRBD1 | TRBJ2-6 | TRBV9 | CASSVEWTGGSGANVLTF | TGTGCCAGCAGCGTAGAGTGGACAGGGGGCTCTGGGGCCAACGTCCTGACTTTC
NA | NA | TRBJ2-4 | TRBV10-1 | CASSDIQGNIQYF | TGCGCCAGCAGTGACATTCAGGGCAACATTCAGTACTTC
NA | NA | TRBJ2-5 | TRBV4-1 | CASSQKGHPQETQYF | TGCGCCAGCAGCCAAAAGGGTCACCCCCAAGAGACCCAGTACTTC
NA | TRBD2 | TRBJ2-7 | TRBV10-3 | CATSSGSGYEQYF | TGTGCCACGTCTAGCGGGAGTGGTTACGAGCAGTACTTC
NA | NA | TRBJ2-2 | TRBV6-5 | CASSYDRASDTGELFF | TGTGCCAGCAGTTACGATCGGGCCTCGGACACCGGGGAGCTGTTTTTT
NA | NA | TRBJ2-7 | TRBV5-6 | CASSQRWGTKFYEQYF | TGTGCCAGCAGCCAGCGTTGGGGGACGAAGTTCTACGAGCAGTACTTC
NA | NA | TRBJ2-1 | TRBV28 | CASSLGDITYNEQFF | TGTGCCAGCAGTTTAGGGGACATAACCTACAATGAGCAGTTCTTC
NA | TRBD2 | TRBJ2-5 | TRBV27 | CASSFEREGPQETQYF | TGTGCCAGCAGTTTTGAGCGGGAGGGTCCTCAAGAGACCCAGTACTTC
NA | TRBD1 | TRBJ2-7 | TRBV4-1 | CASSQVGGTGSSYEQYF | TGCGCCAGCAGCCAAGTAGGAGGGACAGGGAGCTCCTACGAGCAGTACTTC
NA | NA | TRBJ1-2 | TRBV9 | CASKGTIDYGYTF | TGTGCCAGCAAAGGGACAATAGACTATGGCTACACCTTC
NA | NA | TRBJ2-3 | TRBV10-1 | CASSEYPSTDTQYF | TGCGCCAGCAGTGAGTACCCCAGCACAGATACGCAGTATTTT
NA | TRBD1 | TRBJ1-1 | TRBV2 | CASSEVDPSQGAVEAFF | TGTGCCAGCAGTGAAGTAGATCCCTCGCAGGGGGCGGTTGAAGCTTTCTTT
NA | TRBD1 | TRBJ1-1 | TRBV5-4 | CASRPWTGEDTEAFF | TGTGCCAGCAGACCTTGGACAGGGGAGGACACTGAAGCTTTCTTT
NA | TRBD1 | TRBJ2-7 | TRBV29-1 | CSVEVVGDRNYEQYF | TGCAGCGTTGAAGTAGTTGGGGACAGAAACTACGAGCAGTACTTC
NA | NA | TRBJ1-5 | TRBV27 | CASSQLGYSNQPQHF | TGTGCCAGCAGCCAACTTGGCTATAGCAATCAGCCCCAGCATTTT
NA | NA | TRBJ2-1 | TRBV27 | CASSLQTVRVHNEQFF | TGTGCCAGCAGTTTACAAACAGTTCGGGTTCACAATGAGCAGTTCTTC
once | NA | TRBJ2-7 | TRBV15 | CATSFDSVWGAEQYF | TGTGCCACCAGCTTCGACAGCGTCTGGGGAGCCGAGCAGTACTTC
NA | TRBD1 | TRBJ2-2 | TRBV4-1 | CASRSRDSETGELFF | TGCGCCAGCAGGTCCCGGGACAGCGAGACCGGGGAGCTGTTTTTT
NA | NA | TRBJ2-1 | TRBV9 | CASSVVHSEQFF | TGTGCCAGCAGCGTAGTGCATTCTGAGCAGTTCTTC
NA | NA | TRBJ2-5 | TRBV29-1 | CSVSPSGGQGSLETQYF | TGCAGCGTTTCCCCGTCAGGAGGCCAGGGGTCTTTGGAGACCCAGTACTTC
NA | NA | TRBJ1-5 | TRBV7-6 | CASGPGSGQPQHF | TGTGCCAGCGGGCCAGGGTCGGGGCAGCCCCAGCATTTT
NA | NA | TRBJ1-4 | TRBV4-3 | CASSQDIGGGEKLFF | TGCGCCAGCAGCCAAGATATCGGGGGAGGTGAAAAACTGTTTTTT
NA | TRBD1 | TRBJ2-7 | TRBV7-9 | CASSLGQGAYEQYF | TGTGCCAGCAGCTTAGGGCAGGGGGCCTACGAGCAGTACTTC
NA | NA | TRBJ2-7 | TRBV15 | CATSPDLSYPYEQYF | TGTGCCACCAGCCCAGACCTCTCCTATCCCTACGAGCAGTACTTC
NA | NA | TRBJ1-1 | TRBV11-2 | CASRNPGGYTEAFF | TGTGCCAGCAGGAACCCAGGTGGATACACTGAAGCTTTCTTT
NA | NA | TRBJ1-1 | TRBV28 | CASSFARRIEAFF | TGTGCCAGCAGTTTCGCCAGGAGGATTGAAGCTTTCTTT
NA | TRBD2 | TRBJ2-1 | TRBV27 | CASRILAGDYNEQFF | TGTGCCAGCAGAATACTAGCGGGGGACTACAATGAGCAGTTCTTC
NA | NA | TRBJ2-5 | TRBV27 | CASSLVRDRQETQYF | TGTGCCAGCAGCTTAGTAAGGGATCGGCAAGAGACCCAGTACTTC
NA | TRBD1 | TRBJ1-4 | TRBV7-9 | CASSTGTGGAIGEKLFF | TGTGCCAGCAGCACCGGCACAGGGGGCGCGATTGGTGAAAAACTGTTTTTT
NA | NA | TRBJ2-1 | TRBV29-1 | CSALRWNNEQFF | TGCAGCGCCCTGAGGTGGAACAATGAGCAGTTCTTC
NA | TRBD2 | TRBJ2-7 | TRBV15 | CATSRDRGSGMTYEQYF | TGTGCCACCAGCAGAGATCGGGGTAGCGGGATGACCTACGAGCAGTACTTC
NA | TRBD2 | TRBJ2-3 | TRBV9 | CASSVAGREATDTQYF | TGTGCCAGCAGCGTAGCGGGGCGGGAGGCTACAGATACGCAGTATTTT